Following are 10 T cell receptor beta chains from one sample sequenced in a study of cytomegalovirus exposure and HLA in healthy donors. The PCR employed 60 Vbeta primers together with 13 Jbeta primers. Sequencing used immunoSEQ multiplex PCR; TCRdb keeps in-frame clones, though not all of them. Here the sample spans 120,000 to 150,000 clones, roughly four fifths being singletons. Sequences were obtained from PBMCs. Every receptor here comes from a female donor in good health and CMV-seronegative.

The chain links TRBV19 to TRBJ1-6, with D hard to call. This CDR3 is 15 amino acids long. V was cut by 6 bases and J by 0 bases, with 9 bases left in between. Germline assignment: CDR1 LNHDA and CDR2 SQIVND (reference sequence). CDR3 sequence: CASRERGSYNSPLHF. The CDR3 nucleotides are TGTGCCAGTAGAGAACGCGGCTCCTATAATTCACCCCTCCACTTT.

The genes are TRBV10-3 and TRBJ2-5, with 9 bases fitting TRBD2. The CDR3 runs 16 residues. Unmatched junction bases numbered 4, after V lost 0 bases and J lost 2 bases. CDR1 and CDR2 from the germline V gene are ENHRY and SYGVKD. CDR3: CAISESRSGRQETQYF. The CDR3 nucleotides are TGTGCCATCAGTGAGTCGAGGAGCGGGAGGCAAGAGACCCAGTACTTC.

This clone has just a few counts. This chain uses TRBV5-6 with TRBJ2-7; D may be TRBD1 (6 bases). Trimming left V 3 bases short and J 3 bases short, with 13 bases between. The CDR3 loop spans 14 amino acids. The V gene's germline CDR1 is SGHDT and CDR2 YYEEEE. CDR3 protein: CASSSIGGYYEQYF. The CDR3 DNA reads as TGTGCCAGCAGCTCGATAGGGGGATACTACGAGCAGTACTTC. Full variable domain (remainder filled in from reference TRBV5-6 and TRBJ2-7): DAGVTQSPTHLIKTRGQQVTLRCSPKSGHDTVSWYQQALGQGPQFIFQYYEEEERQRGNFPDRFSGHQFPNYSSELNVNALLLGDSALYLCASSSIGGYYEQYFGPGTRLTVT.

The chain joins TRBV7-3 to TRBJ2-3, with D possibly matching TRBD2 (6 bases). Germline lookup yields CDR1 SGHTA and CDR2 FQGTGA. The ends were cut back, 7 bases at V and 0 bases at J, with 11 bases in the middle. The CDR3 is 14 amino acids. The chain's CDR3 is CASKIGTSTDTQYF. CDR3 coding DNA: TGTGCCAGCAAAATAGGGACTAGCACAGATACGCAGTATTTT. Based on the CDR3 plus reference TRBV7-3 and TRBJ2-3, the full variable domain is GAGVSQTPSNKVTEKGKYVELRCDPISGHTALYWYRQSLGQGPEFLIYFQGTGAADDSGLPNDRFFAVRPEGSVSTLKIQRTERGDSAVYLCASKIGTSTDTQYFGPGTRLTVL.

J is TRBJ2-4 and V is TRBV28; 8 nucleotides align to TRBD1. Germline trimming cut 6 bases from V and 8 bases from J; bases unmatched to any gene: 9. The CDR3 totals 14 residues. Germline V CDR1 and CDR2: MDHEN, SYDVKM. This CDR3 reads CASRLGQGGHIQYF. In nucleotides, the CDR3 is TGTGCCAGCAGACTCGGACAGGGAGGACACATTCAGTACTTC.

J is TRBJ1-1 and V is TRBV21-1. TRBV21-1 counts as a pseudogene. The CDR3 spans 10 residues. Written as DNA, the CDR3 is TGTGCCAGCAGCCCCTGTGAAGCTTTCTTT. As protein: CASSPCEAFF.

Remarks on this clone: This clone may be a read error of a much larger clone one base away. V usage is TRBV5-1 and J usage is TRBJ2-5, with TRBD1 matching 7 bases. The CDR3 extends over 15 amino acids. The V gene end was trimmed by 0 bases and the J gene end by 2 bases; junction bases not matched to a gene: 4. Germline CDR1 reads SGHRS; CDR2 reads YFSETQ. The CDR3 is CASSLEDRVQETQYF. For the CDR3, the DNA is TGCGCCAGCAGCTTGGAAGACAGGGTACAAGAGACCCAGTACTTC.

CDR3 DNA: TGTGCCAGCAGTGAAATGGGGGGGACGAACACTGAAGCTTTCTTT. Its translation: CASSEMGGTNTEAFF. The chain has TRBV6-1 and TRBJ1-1; tentative D call: TRBD1 (5 bases). CDR1 is MNHNS, CDR2 SASEGT, per germline. V gave up 2 bases and J gave up 1 base, with 11 bases separating them. CDR3 length: 15 residues.

This chain links TRBV29-1 with TRBJ2-6; D is unclear. In germline, CDR1 is SQVTM, CDR2 ANQGSEA. This CDR3 is 15 amino acids long. Trimming took off 5 bases at V and 3 bases at J, with 14 bases between the two ends. The CDR3 region is CSVRWRRGGANVLTF. In DNA, the CDR3 is TGCAGCGTTCGTTGGCGGCGAGGTGGGGCCAACGTCCTGACTTTC.

This clone was seen a few times. V usage is TRBV2 and J usage is TRBJ1-1, with TRBD1 as a possible D gene (6 bases). The CDR3 loop spans 12 amino acids. V was shortened by 9 bases and J by 5 bases, with 13 bases between the two germline ends. The germline CDR1 and CDR2 sequences are SNHLY and FYNNEI. DNA of the CDR3: TGTGCCAGTGGGGAGGGGGGGACTGAAGCTTTCTTT. Protein product: CASGEGGTEAFF.